This T cell receptor beta chain was recovered during a study of cytomegalovirus exposure and HLA in healthy donors. Study-wide background: Genotyping showed roughly 77% of about 370 donors falling in the Caucasian-associated ancestry cluster.

This CDR3 region has 23 residues. All the people who gave samples were healthy bone marrow donors. On this clone: The antigen remains unidentified.

Study-level findings and limits: Reports state that TCR beta sequences accurately predicted most subjects' HLA-A and HLA-B alleles. Cytomegalovirus status, reportedly, was diagnosed with high specificity and sensitivity by the classifier.

The PCR made use of 60 Vbeta and 13 Jbeta primers. This table comes from immunoSEQ multiplex PCR, and its TCRdb copy is limited to in-frame clones, with some not included. This table has approximately 220,000 clones, 76% appearing once. The origin of this receptor is a man aged 18 to 30 in good health and CMV-seronegative. Sequenced sample: PBMCs. The chain joins TRBV21-1 to TRBJ2-1; the table's TRBD2 call for D was not verified on the DNA. TRBV21-1 is termed a pseudogene. The CDR3: CASSKESPLGTSGRRRAYNEQFF. The CDR3 DNA reads TGTGCCAGCAGCAAAGAGTCCCCTCTCGGGACTAGCGGGAGACGGAGGGCCTACAATGAGCAGTTCTTC.